This T cell receptor beta chain was identified during a study of OX40 agonist ivuxolimab in advanced cancers. Across the whole study: Ivuxolimab, which is an agonistic anti-OX40 (CD134) antibody, was administered to the patients. Among those enrolled, mean age was about 58 years (range about 20 to 79) and roughly 84% were male. Having had anti-PD-1, anti-PD-L1 or anti-CTLA-4 therapy before was allowed, and under 50% had some.

Study conclusions and caveats: Near-lowest levels of clonal expansion characterized partial responders at 0.1-3.0 mg/kg.

V was trimmed by 7 bases and J by 4 bases, leaving 14 bases between them. The CDR3 totals 14 residues. Germline CDR1 reads LNHDA; CDR2 reads SQIVND (reference sequence). Some clones are missing from TCRdb's copy, which holds only in-frame ones; the method was immunoSEQ multiplex PCR. The top ten hold 2% to 2.5% of the sample, which has under 80,000 clones, 85% seen once. On this clone itself: Its antigen remains unknown.

The clonotype was recovered from an adult with an advanced solid tumor such as melanoma, head and neck, liver or kidney cancer. The V gene is TRBV19, the J gene TRBJ1-5, with D possibly being TRBD1 (5 bases). The sample was CD4+ or CD8+ T cells sorted from blood, taken in a trial of the OX40 agonist ivuxolimab. For the CDR3, the DNA is TGTGCCAGTACTGATGGACAACTAAATCAGCCCCAGCATTTT. Its translation: CASTDGQLNQPQHF.